A single sample gave rise to the 23 T cell receptor beta chains below, sequenced in a study of T-cell memory formation after mild COVID-19. MiXCR, applied by TCRdb to the 5' RACE reads, yields one record per CDR3 protein. The table includes roughly 450,000 distinct CDR3 sequences, around a sixth detected once. The sequencing input was PBMCs or a T cell subset sorted from them (not recorded which). Receptor source: an adult woman who had mild COVID-19 (a few samples of this study predate the infection). Cell type and time point are not known.

This clonotype was observed a few times. The chain is built from TRBV12-3 or TRBV12-4 and TRBJ1-1; D is ambiguous. The V end lost 6 bases, the J end lost 7 bases, and 18 bases lay between the germline ends. CDR3 length equals 14 residues. CDR3 DNA sequence: TGTGCCAGCAGCCTCGAGGTGGGTCCCCGTGAAGCTTTCTTT. This translates into CASSLEVGPREAFF.

This chain joins TRBV3-1 and TRBJ1-1, with D perhaps TRBD1 (5 bases). Trimming pared 6 bases from V and 10 bases from J, leaving 21 bases between. Germline lookup yields CDR1 LGHDT and CDR2 YNNKEL (reference sequence). The CDR3 sequence is 14 residues long. CDR3 sequence reads: CASRDEHSLGGAFF. DNA for the CDR3: TGTGCCAGCAGGGATGAACACTCCCTGGGGGGAGCTTTCTTT. Full variable domain (missing parts from reference TRBV3-1 and TRBJ1-1): DTAVSQTPKYLVTQMGNDKSIKCEQNLGHDTMYWYKQDSKKFLKIMFSYNNKELIINETVPNRFSPKSPDKAHLNLHINSLELGDSAVYFCASRDEHSLGGAFFGQGTRLTVV.

The V call is TRBV12-3 or TRBV12-4, the J call TRBJ2-3; TRBD2 aligns across 9 bases. The CDR3 totals 15 residues. V shed 5 bases and J 2 bases; nucleotides not matched to a gene: 5. The CDR3 sequence is CASSLSGGHTDTQYF. CDR3 sequence (DNA): TGTGCCAGCAGTCTTAGCGGGGGACACACAGATACGCAGTATTTT.

The chain recombines TRBV5-4 with TRBJ2-5; either TRBD1 or TRBD2 may fit D (6 bases each). The CDR3 length is 15 residues. The germline V gene encodes CDR1 SGHNT and CDR2 YYREEE (reference sequence). Trimming removed 7 bases at V and 0 bases at J, with 16 bases between. The CDR3 bases are TGTGCCAGCGCGAGGGGGGATGGGTACCAAGAGACCCAGTACTTC. This encodes CASARGDGYQETQYF.

In its sample, this clonotype was seen many times. The chain links TRBV7-6 to TRBJ2-5, with D possibly matching TRBD1 (6 bases). Trimming left V 0 bases short and J 5 bases short, with 10 bases between. Germline loops: CDR1 SGHVS, CDR2 FNYEAQ. The CDR3 totals 14 residues. CDR3 bases: TGTGCCAGCAGCTTAGCGGGGGCCCGGGAGACCCAGTACTTC. Its translation: CASSLAGARETQYF.

The chain is built from TRBV4-1 and TRBJ2-1; 9 bases are a match to TRBD1. The V gene's germline CDR1 is MGHRA and CDR2 YSYEKL. This CDR3 contains 17 residues. V gave up 2 bases and J gave up 6 bases; unmatched junction bases: 11. The chain's CDR3 is CASSQYENRGRGNEQFF. CDR3 bases: TGCGCCAGCAGCCAATATGAGAACAGGGGGCGAGGCAATGAGCAGTTCTTC.

V and J are TRBV20-1 and TRBJ2-1, with TRBD2 as a possible D gene (5 bases). The V end was cut by 2 bases, the J end by 0 bases, with 14 bases between. CDR3 length: 16 amino acids. Germline loops: CDR1 DFQATT, CDR2 SNEGSKA (reference sequence). CDR3 region: CSARPLGRGSYNEQFF. CDR3 DNA sequence: TGCAGTGCTAGACCACTAGGCCGAGGCTCCTACAATGAGCAGTTCTTC.

A few counts support this clonotype. This rearrangement joins TRBV6-1 to TRBJ1-1; D gene unclear. Between the trimmed V and J ends, which lost 7 bases and 1 base, there was a span of 4 bases. This CDR3 spans 11 amino acids. Germline CDR1 is MNHNS and CDR2 is SASEGT. CDR3 protein: CASMKNTEAFF. The CDR3 DNA reads as TGTGCCAGCATGAAGAACACTGAAGCTTTCTTT.

The CDR3 coding sequence is TGTGCCAGCTCACCTCGACAGAGCTTCTATGGCTACACCTTC. It translates to CASSPRQSFYGYTF. The chain has TRBV18 and TRBJ1-2; D is possibly TRBD1 (5 bases). Per the germline V gene, CDR1 is KGHSH and CDR2 is LQKENI. There are 14 residues in the CDR3. Trimming pared 3 bases from V and 4 bases from J, leaving 12 bases between.

The V and J genes are TRBV3-1 and TRBJ2-5, with D tentatively TRBD1 or TRBD2 (7 bases each). This CDR3 has 15 residues. Germline assignment: CDR1 LGHDT and CDR2 YNNKEL (reference sequence). V was cut by 0 bases and J by 10 bases, with 18 bases left in between. CDR3 coding DNA: TGTGCCAGCAGCCAAGATCAGTGGGAGGGGGCGAGCCAGTACTTC. Translation: CASSQDQWEGASQYF.

This clonotype has just a few counts. The chain is built from TRBV15 and TRBJ2-3, with D tentatively TRBD2 (6 bases). This CDR3 region has 16 residues. V lost 5 bases and J 1 base, leaving 16 bases between the germline ends. Per germline, CDR1 LNHNV and CDR2 YYDKDF (reference sequence). CDR3 residues: CATSGSPGEGTDTQYF. The CDR3 DNA reads TGTGCCACCAGCGGCTCCCCGGGAGAGGGCACAGATACGCAGTATTTT. Drawing the rest from reference TRBV15 and TRBJ2-3, the complete variable domain is DAMVIQNPRYQVTQFGKPVTLSCSQTLNHNVMYWYQQKSSQAPKLLFHYYDKDFNNEADTPDNFQSRRPNTSFCFLDIRSPGLGDTAMYLCATSGSPGEGTDTQYFGPGTRLTVL.

CDR3 bases: TGTGCCAGTAGTTTGACGGACAGTCCCTATGGCTACACCTTC. Its translation: CASSLTDSPYGYTF. The chain is built from TRBV19 and TRBJ1-2; TRBD1 is a possible D gene (6 bases). The germline V and J ends were trimmed by 5 bases and 4 bases, with 14 bases remaining between them. The CDR3 contains 14 residues. Germline V CDR1 and CDR2: LNHDA, SQIVND (reference sequence). Combining the CDR3 with reference TRBV19 and TRBJ1-2 gives the whole variable domain DGGITQSPKYLFRKEGQNVTLSCEQNLNHDAMYWYRQDPGQGLRLIYYSQIVNDFQKGDIAEGYSVSREKKESFPLTVTSAQKNPTAFYLCASSLTDSPYGYTFGSGTRLTVV.

The V gene is TRBV7-9, the J gene TRBJ2-1; D is possibly TRBD1 (5 bases). Per germline, CDR1 SEHNR and CDR2 FQNEAQ (reference sequence). V lost 7 bases to trimming and J lost 8 bases, with 15 bases between them. CDR3 length equals 13 residues. CDR3: CASITDQGYEQFF. The CDR3 bases are TGTGCCAGCATTACTGACCAGGGATATGAGCAGTTCTTC.

This rearrangement joins TRBV20-1 to TRBJ2-3; tentatively, D is TRBD2 (7 bases). The CDR3 runs to 14 residues. V was shortened by 6 bases and J by 4 bases, with 17 bases between the two germline ends. Looked up from germline, CDR1 is DFQATT and CDR2 is SNEGSKA (reference sequence). The CDR3 DNA follows: TGCAGTGCCGCGAGGGGGGGGGCAGCAGATACGCAGTATTTT. Translated: CSAARGGAADTQYF.

The J gene is TRBJ2-5, the V gene TRBV5-1, with D possibly being TRBD2 (6 bases). V lost 4 bases, J lost 5 bases, and 24 bases lay in between. Germline V lookup: CDR1 SGHRS, CDR2 YFSETQ. CDR3 size: 17 residues. Here the CDR3 reads CASSHAQLVSEGETQYF. CDR3 nucleotide sequence: TGCGCCAGCAGCCATGCGCAACTAGTTTCGGAGGGTGAGACCCAGTACTTC. The variable domain in full, completed from reference TRBV5-1 and TRBJ2-5, reads KAGVTQTPRYLIKTRGQQVTLSCSPISGHRSVSWYQQTPGQGLQFLFEYFSETQRNKGNFPGRFSGRQFSNSRSEMNVSTLELGDSALYLCASSHAQLVSEGETQYFGPGTRLLVL.

CDR3 residues: CASSVGGSMNTEAFF. The CDR3, as DNA: TGTGCCAGCAGCGTAGGGGGTAGCATGAACACTGAAGCTTTCTTT. The V call is TRBV9, the J call TRBJ1-1; no clear D gene. Trimming removed 0 bases at V and 0 bases at J, with 9 bases between. Per the germline V gene, CDR1 is SGDLS and CDR2 is YYNGEE. The CDR3 is made up of 15 amino acids.

In its sample, this clonotype was seen a few times. This chain joins TRBV24-1 and TRBJ2-2; either TRBD1 or TRBD2 may supply D (5 bases each). V lost 5 bases and J lost 2, with 17 bases in between. CDR3 length: 17 residues. Germline values: CDR1 KGHDR, CDR2 SFDVKD. The CDR3 DNA follows: TGTGCCACCAGTGCCTACCCCGGGACGAGAAACACCGGGGAGCTGTTTTTT. Translated: CATSAYPGTRNTGELFF.

The chain uses TRBV5-5 and TRBJ1-6; unclear D gene. V was pared by 7 bases and J by 7 bases, with 12 bases between. There are 13 residues in the CDR3. From germline, CDR1 is SGHKS and CDR2 YYEKEE (reference sequence). The chain's CDR3 is CASELRENSPLHF. The CDR3 nucleotides are TGTGCCAGCGAACTGAGAGAGAATTCACCCCTCCACTTT.

This clonotype came up a few times. The rearrangement uses TRBV13 and TRBJ1-2; D is unclear. Germline V lookup: CDR1 PRHDT, CDR2 FYEKMQ (reference sequence). There are 12 residues in the CDR3. Trimming cost V 5 bases and J 7 bases, with 11 bases left between them. CDR3 region: CASSKGPGGYTF. DNA for the CDR3: TGTGCCAGCAGCAAGGGTCCGGGTGGCTACACCTTC.

This clonotype was recorded many times. This sequence joins TRBV25-1 and TRBJ2-6; maybe TRBD1 (6 bases). This CDR3 comprises 19 residues. Germline assignment: CDR1 MGHDK and CDR2 SYGVNS. Trimming removed 4 bases at V and 4 bases at J, with 23 bases between. This CDR3 reads CASSGLDRPPSVGANVLTF. Written as DNA, the CDR3 is TGTGCCAGCAGTGGCCTTGACAGGCCTCCGTCGGTAGGGGCCAACGTCCTGACTTTC.

The chain is built from TRBV11-1 and TRBJ2-1; 7 bases are shared with TRBD2. The CDR3 spans 16 residues. Germline V gene lookup returns CDR1 SGHAT and CDR2 FQDESV (reference sequence). V lost 0 bases to trimming and J lost 8 bases; unmatched junction nucleotides: 10. The CDR3 nucleotides are TGTGCCAGCAGCTTAGCTGCGGGAGAGGTTTTACATGAGCAGTTCTTC. Protein product: CASSLAAGEVLHEQFF.

The J gene is TRBJ2-3, the V gene TRBV4-1, with 7 bases lining up with TRBD1. J gave up 2 bases and V 4 bases, and 6 bases lay outside the gene matches. The germline CDR1 and CDR2 sequences are MGHRA and YSYEKL. This CDR3 is 15 amino acids long. Written as DNA, the CDR3 is TGCGCCAGCAGCCCCCGACAGGGAACCACAGATACGCAGTATTTT. Amino acid sequence: CASSPRQGTTDTQYF.

DNA of the CDR3: TGTGCCAGCAGCGTAACCGGAGGCAATGAGCAGTTCTTC. Amino acid sequence: CASSVTGGNEQFF. The J gene is TRBJ2-1, the V gene TRBV9, with D perhaps matching TRBD2 (5 bases). CDR1 is SGDLS and CDR2 is YYNGEE in the germline V gene. The CDR3 has 13 amino acids. V gave up 1 base and J gave up 6 bases, with 8 bases separating them.